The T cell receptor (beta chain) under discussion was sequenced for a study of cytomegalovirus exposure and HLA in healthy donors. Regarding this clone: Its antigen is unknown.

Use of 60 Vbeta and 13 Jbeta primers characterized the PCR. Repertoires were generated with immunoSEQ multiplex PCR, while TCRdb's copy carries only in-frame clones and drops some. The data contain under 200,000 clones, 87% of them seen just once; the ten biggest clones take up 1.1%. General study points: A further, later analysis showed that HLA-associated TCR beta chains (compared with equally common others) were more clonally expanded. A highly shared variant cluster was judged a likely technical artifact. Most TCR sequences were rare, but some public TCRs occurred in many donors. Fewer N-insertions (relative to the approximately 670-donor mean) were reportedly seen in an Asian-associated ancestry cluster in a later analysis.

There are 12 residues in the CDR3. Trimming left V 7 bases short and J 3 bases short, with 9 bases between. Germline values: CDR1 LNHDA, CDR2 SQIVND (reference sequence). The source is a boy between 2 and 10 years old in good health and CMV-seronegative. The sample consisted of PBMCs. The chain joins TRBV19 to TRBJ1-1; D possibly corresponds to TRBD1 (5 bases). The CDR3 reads CASIGGYTEAFF. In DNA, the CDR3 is TGTGCCAGTATCGGGGGGTACACTGAAGCTTTCTTT.